These 17 T cell receptor beta chains share one sample of origin, sequenced in a study of CD4 T cells in relation to SARS-CoV-2 and coronaviruses. Produced via immunoSEQ multiplex PCR; TCRdb's table is partial and in-frame only. The sample includes 20,000 to 25,000 clones, around two thirds of them seen just once. Before the COVID-19 pandemic, during about 2011-2019, CD4+ T cells were taken from unexposed donors. Isolation of CD4+ T cells took place after about 9 days in culture. Their specific antigens are unknown. Sequencing was done on a sample of CD4+ T cells from PBMCs, cultured in vitro. The receptors were sampled from a human donor in good health.

This chain connects TRBV2 to TRBJ2-2; TRBD2 agrees at 8 bases. Losses at the gene ends were 6 bases for V and 0 bases for J; bases not matched to a gene: 12. Germline V gene sequence: CDR1 SNHLY, CDR2 FYNNEI. The CDR3 is made up of 18 amino acids. Here the CDR3 reads CASRPGLAELANTGELFF. The CDR3 nucleotides are TGTGCCAGCAGGCCCGGACTAGCAGAACTTGCGAACACCGGGGAGCTGTTTTTT.

The chain recombines TRBV7-5 with TRBJ2-5; the D call TRBD1 from the table was never checked on the DNA. TRBV7-5 is flagged as a pseudogene. The CDR3 runs 14 residues. CDR3 in DNA: TGTGCCAGAAGGCCGGACAGCCTTGGGGAGACCCAGTACTTC. Its translation: CARRPDSLGETQYF.

V is TRBV6-1 and J is TRBJ2-1, with unresolved D. Per germline, CDR1 MNHNS and CDR2 SASEGT. The length of the CDR3 is 14 residues. The ends were cut back, 1 base at V and 7 bases at J, with 11 bases in the middle. The CDR3 DNA reads as TGTGCCAGCAGTGAAGGGGTCTATGAAAATGAGCAGTTCTTC. As protein: CASSEGVYENEQFF.

CDR3 sequence: CATSRDLDRPSYEQYF. The CDR3 DNA follows: TGTGCCACCAGCAGAGATTTGGACCGACCTTCCTACGAGCAGTACTTC. The chain joins TRBV15 to TRBJ2-7; D gene unclear. The length of the CDR3 is 16 residues. Per the germline V gene, CDR1 is LNHNV and CDR2 is YYDKDF (reference sequence). Trimming removed 0 bases at V and 1 base at J, with 13 bases between.

This chain connects TRBV30 to TRBJ2-7; 7 bases are shared with TRBD2. The CDR3 runs to 11 residues. The junction had 7 bases not matched to a gene; V was cut back by 8 bases and J by 6 bases. Germline-derived CDR1 and CDR2 are GTSNPN and SVGIG (reference sequence). Here the CDR3 DNA reads TGTGCCCTGGGACTATCTCGCGAGCAGTACTTC. Amino acids: CALGLSREQYF. Using reference TRBV30 and TRBJ2-7 for the parts outside the CDR3, the full variable domain is SQTIHQWPATLVQPVGSPLSLECTVEGTSNPNLYWYRQAAGRGLQLLFYSVGIGQISSEVPQNLSASRPQDRQFILSSKKLLLSDSGFYLCALGLSREQYFGPGTRLTVT.

The chain has TRBV28 and TRBJ1-3, with 7 bases aligning to TRBD1. This CDR3 has 16 amino acids. V lost 0 bases to trimming and J lost 0 bases; unmatched junction nucleotides: 2. From germline, CDR1 is MDHEN and CDR2 SYDVKM. The CDR3: CASSLWTGRSGNTIYF. The DNA of the CDR3 is TGTGCCAGCAGTTTATGGACAGGGCGCTCTGGAAACACCATATATTTT.

The V call is TRBV20-1, the J call TRBJ2-7; D ambiguous. Germline values: CDR1 DFQATT, CDR2 SNEGSKA (reference sequence). Trimming removed 4 bases from V and 0 bases from J, with 4 bases in between. CDR3 size: 11 residues. CDR3 sequence (DNA): TGCAGTGCTACACCCTCCTACGAGCAGTACTTC. Protein product: CSATPSYEQYF.

This rearrangement joins TRBV5-1 to TRBJ1-6; tentative D call: TRBD1 (5 bases). Germline CDR1 is SGHRS and CDR2 is YFSETQ. V lost 4 bases, J lost 5 bases, and 13 bases lay in between. This CDR3 region has 15 residues. The CDR3 protein is CASSLGGRDNSPLHF. DNA for the CDR3: TGCGCCAGCAGCCTTGGTGGCAGGGATAATTCACCCCTCCACTTT.

V is TRBV5-8 and J is TRBJ1-6, with 8 bases fitting TRBD1. After removal of 4 bases from V and 7 bases from J, the junction contained 4 bases not matched to a gene. CDR3 size: 14 residues. Per the germline V gene, CDR1 is SGHTS and CDR2 is YDEGEE. CDR3 region: CASSPDRGNSPLHF. The CDR3 nucleotides are TGTGCCAGCAGCCCAGACAGGGGAAATTCACCCCTCCACTTT.

This chain uses TRBV7-3 with TRBJ1-1; the D gene is possibly TRBD1 (5 bases). Trimming pared 5 bases from V and 8 bases from J, leaving 18 bases between. The CDR3 runs to 14 residues. The germline V gene has CDR1 SGHTA and CDR2 FQGTGA. The CDR3 DNA reads TGTGCCAGCAGCCCCCGGCCGGCGGGGCGGGAAGCTTTCTTT. Translation gives CASSPRPAGREAFF.

The J gene is TRBJ2-2, the V gene TRBV18; perhaps TRBD2 as D (6 bases). This CDR3 region has 17 residues. Germline lookup yields CDR1 KGHSH and CDR2 LQKENI. The germline V and J ends were trimmed by 3 bases and 1 base, with 15 bases remaining between them. CDR3 sequence (DNA): TGTGCCAGCTCACCGGTCGTTTTAGCGGTGAACACCGGGGAGCTGTTTTTT. This gives the protein CASSPVVLAVNTGELFF.

The chain joins TRBV10-3 to TRBJ2-3; 7 nucleotides line up with TRBD2. Germline lookup yields CDR1 ENHRY and CDR2 SYGVKD. This CDR3 contains 16 residues. V lost 0 bases and J lost 2; bases outside the gene matches: 5. CDR3 amino acids: CAISESSAGNTDTQYF. In DNA form, the CDR3 reads TGTGCCATCAGTGAGTCCTCAGCGGGGAACACAGATACGCAGTATTTT.

This clone was counted a few times. The V gene is TRBV9, the J gene TRBJ1-3, with D perhaps matching TRBD1 (6 bases). The CDR3 runs 16 residues. V lost 0 bases and J 0 bases, leaving 10 bases between the germline ends. Germline CDR1 is SGDLS and CDR2 is YYNGEE. The DNA of the CDR3 is TGTGCCAGCAGCGTAGTGGGGGGCCTCTCTGGAAACACCATATATTTT. Protein: CASSVVGGLSGNTIYF.

Here the CDR3 reads CAISGSVRDSYEQYF. For the CDR3, the DNA is TGTGCCATCAGTGGCAGTGTCAGGGATAGCTACGAGCAGTACTTC. The chain has TRBV10-3 and TRBJ2-7; tentative D call: TRBD1 (5 bases). This CDR3 region has 15 residues. The ends were cut back, 4 bases at V and 3 bases at J, with 16 bases in the middle. Germline CDR1 and CDR2: ENHRY and SYGVKD.

This clone was found a few times. This chain joins TRBV12-3 or TRBV12-4 and TRBJ2-4; D ambiguous. Trimming removed 7 bases from V and 0 bases from J, with 7 bases in between. The CDR3 runs 13 residues. CDR3: CASTRGAKNIQYF. CDR3 sequence (DNA): TGTGCCAGCACCAGAGGAGCCAAAAACATTCAGTACTTC.

The chain links TRBV18 to TRBJ1-2; 7 bases fit TRBD1. V lost 3 bases and J lost 8; bases outside the gene matches: 21. Germline loops: CDR1 KGHSH, CDR2 LQKENI. This CDR3 contains 18 residues. As DNA, the CDR3 is TGTGCCAGCTCACCGAACCCCACCTACCCGACAGGGCGTGGGGGCTACACCTTC. Its protein product is CASSPNPTYPTGRGGYTF.

The rearrangement joins TRBV7-3 to TRBJ2-2, with no clear D. Germline CDR1 reads SGHTA; CDR2 reads FQGTGA. The CDR3 has 17 residues. V dropped 3 bases and J dropped 5 bases, with 19 bases sitting between them. The CDR3 protein is CASSLLLAVDKTGELFF. Written as DNA, the CDR3 is TGTGCCAGCAGCTTGTTATTGGCGGTAGACAAAACCGGGGAGCTGTTTTTT.